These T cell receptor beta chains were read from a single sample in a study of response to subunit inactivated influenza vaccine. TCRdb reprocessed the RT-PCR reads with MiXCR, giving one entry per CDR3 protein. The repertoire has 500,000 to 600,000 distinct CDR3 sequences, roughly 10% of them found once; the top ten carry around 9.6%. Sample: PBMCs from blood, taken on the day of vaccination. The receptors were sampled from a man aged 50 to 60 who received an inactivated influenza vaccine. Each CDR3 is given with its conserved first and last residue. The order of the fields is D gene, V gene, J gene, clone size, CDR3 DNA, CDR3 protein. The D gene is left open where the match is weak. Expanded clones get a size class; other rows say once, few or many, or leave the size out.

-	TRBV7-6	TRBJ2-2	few	TGTGCCAGCAGTGCTGCCTGGGAGCTGTTTTTT	CASSAAWELFF
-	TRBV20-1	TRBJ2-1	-	TGCAGTGCTAGAGTATATGAGCAGTTCTTC	CSARVYEQFF
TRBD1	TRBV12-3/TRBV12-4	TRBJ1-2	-	TGTGCCAGCAGTTTAGGGCGGGGGACAGGGTCATGGGGCTACACCTTC	CASSLGRGTGSWGYTF
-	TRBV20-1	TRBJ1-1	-	TGCAGTGCTAGAGCAGGGCAGGGGAGGATGAACACTGAAGCTTTCTTT	CSARAGQGRMNTEAFF
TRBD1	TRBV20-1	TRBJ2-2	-	TGCAGTGCTCGTGACAGGGGAACCGGGGAGCTGTTTTTT	CSARDRGTGELFF
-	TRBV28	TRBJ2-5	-	TGTGCCAGCAGTCAAGGACAGATCCAAGAGACCCAGTACTTC	CASSQGQIQETQYF
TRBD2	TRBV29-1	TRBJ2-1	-	TGCAGCGCAAAACGGGGCGGGAGGGGGTCGAGTGAGCAGTTCTTC	CSAKRGGRGSSEQFF
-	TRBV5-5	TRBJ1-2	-	TGTGCCAGCAGTTCTGGTATCTTACCCCTGGAGGGCTACACCTTC	CASSSGILPLEGYTF
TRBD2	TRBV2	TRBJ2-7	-	TGTGCCAGCAGTGAGTGGCGGGAGGGCCCCTACGAGCAGTACTTC	CASSEWREGPYEQYF
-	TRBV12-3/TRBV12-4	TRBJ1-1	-	TGTGCCAGCAGTCCCGACAGTGATGAAGCTTTCTTT	CASSPDSDEAFF
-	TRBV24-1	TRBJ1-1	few	TGTGCCACCAGTGATAAAGGTTCACTTGAAGCTTTCTTT	CATSDKGSLEAFF
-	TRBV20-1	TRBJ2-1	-	TGCAGTGCTAGGGCCGCTAGCTCAAACTACAATGAGCAGTTCTTC	CSARAASSNYNEQFF
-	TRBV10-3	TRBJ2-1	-	TGTGCCATCAGTGACCTCTTGGGATCCTACAATGAGCAGTTCTTC	CAISDLLGSYNEQFF
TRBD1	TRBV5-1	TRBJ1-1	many	TGCGCCAGCAGCTCTCGACAGGGGGCGGACACTGAAGCTTTCTTT	CASSSRQGADTEAFF
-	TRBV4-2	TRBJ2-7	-	TGTGCCAGCACCCAAGGGGACACCTCCTACGAGCAGTACTTC	CASTQGDTSYEQYF
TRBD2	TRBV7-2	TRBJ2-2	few	TGTGCCAGCAGCATGGGGGGGGGTAGCCGGGAGCTGTTTTTT	CASSMGGGSRELFF
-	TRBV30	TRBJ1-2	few	TGTGCCTGGAGTGTGGAGGGTTACGGCTACACCTTC	CAWSVEGYGYTF
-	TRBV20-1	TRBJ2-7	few	TGCAGTGCTAGAGGCGACAGGGACTTATACGAGCAGTACTTC	CSARGDRDLYEQYF
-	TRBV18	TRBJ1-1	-	TGTGCCAGCTCACCCTCCGCCCCGACTGAAGCTTTCTTT	CASSPSAPTEAFF
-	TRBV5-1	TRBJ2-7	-	TGCGCCAGCAGGGACGCGTGGTACGAGCAGTACTTC	CASRDAWYEQYF
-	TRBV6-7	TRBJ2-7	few	TGTGCCAGCAACGGCAGGGTTTCCAGGAGGGAGCAGTACTTC	CASNGRVSRREQYF
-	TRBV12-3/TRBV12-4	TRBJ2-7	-	TGTGCCAGCAGTTCACCCGGGACACCCTACGAGCAGTACTTC	CASSSPGTPYEQYF
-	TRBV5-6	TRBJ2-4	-	TGTGCCAGCAGCTTGGACGGGCGCATTCAGTACTTC	CASSLDGRIQYF
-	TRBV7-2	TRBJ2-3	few	TGTGCCAGCAGCTTAGGTGCGGACCATAGCACAGATACGCAGTATTTT	CASSLGADHSTDTQYF
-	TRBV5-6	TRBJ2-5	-	TGTGCCAGCAGCGGACGGCGGTACCAAGAGACCCAGTACTTC	CASSGRRYQETQYF
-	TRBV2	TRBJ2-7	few	TGTGCCAGCAGTGAACGAAACGAGCAGTACTTC	CASSERNEQYF
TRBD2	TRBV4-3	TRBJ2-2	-	TGCGCCAGCAGCCTACTGGCGGGGGGTGCGTGGACCGGGGAGCTGTTTTTT	CASSLLAGGAWTGELFF
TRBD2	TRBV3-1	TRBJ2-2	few	TGTGCCAGCAGCCAGAATCCACCGGGACTAGCGAACACCGGGGAGCTGTTTTTT	CASSQNPPGLANTGELFF
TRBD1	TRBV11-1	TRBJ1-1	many	TGTGCCAGCAGCTTGGACAGGGATGAAGCTTTCTTT	CASSLDRDEAFF
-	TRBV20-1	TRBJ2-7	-	TGCAGTGCTAGGAAAGATGCGAGACAAACAACCTACGAGCAGTACTTC	CSARKDARQTTYEQYF
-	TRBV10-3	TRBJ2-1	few	TGTGCCATCACCCCCGACCCGACTGGTCGCGTCAAAGAGCAGTTCTTC	CAITPDPTGRVKEQFF